A selection of T cell receptor beta chains follows, all from one sample in a study of memory CD4+ T cells and cytomegalovirus serostatus. Sequencing was performed with immunoSEQ multiplex PCR; in TCRdb, only in-frame clones are kept and a portion is missing. The sample comprises approximately 52,000 clones, roughly 78% of which are singletons, and roughly 0.84% rests with the top ten. Sequenced: memory CD4+ T cells from blood. The receptors were gathered from an adult in good health and CMV-seronegative. Both conserved end residues are part of each CDR3. The D gene is left open where the match is weak. Expanded clones get a size class; other rows say once, few or many, or leave the size out.

V	D	J	size	CDR3	DNA
TRBV12-5	TRBD2	TRBJ2-3	NA	CASGLVGLAGGIADTQYF	TGTGCTAGTGGTTTGGTAGGGCTAGCGGGGGGCATAGCAGATACGCAGTATTTT
TRBV10-3	NA	TRBJ1-1	NA	CAIRDTAGGMNTEAFF	TGTGCCATCAGGGACACCGCGGGGGGGATGAACACTGAAGCTTTCTTT
TRBV18	NA	TRBJ2-2	NA	CASSPRSGNTGELFF	TGTGCCAGCTCACCAAGGAGCGGGAACACCGGGGAGCTGTTTTTT
TRBV5-5	NA	TRBJ1-2	NA	CASSERVPGGYTF	TGTGCCAGCAGCGAGAGGGTGCCAGGGGGCTACACCTTC
TRBV18	NA	TRBJ1-1	few	CASSVIADTEAFF	TGTGCCAGCTCAGTCATTGCGGACACTGAAGCTTTCTTT
TRBV18	NA	TRBJ2-5	NA	CASSPQSRGLETQYF	TGTGCCAGCTCACCACAAAGTCGGGGGCTGGAGACCCAGTACTTC
TRBV2	TRBD1	TRBJ2-2	NA	CASTRAGGIGELFF	TGTGCCAGCACGCGGGCAGGGGGCATCGGGGAGCTGTTTTTT
TRBV7-2	TRBD2	TRBJ2-3	NA	CASSLDPSGGGAQYF	TGTGCCAGCAGCTTAGATCCTAGCGGGGGTGGGGCGCAGTATTTT
TRBV20-1	TRBD2	TRBJ2-3	NA	CSVGGGDTQYF	TGCAGTGTTGGGGGAGGGGATACGCAGTATTTT
TRBV11-2	TRBD2	TRBJ2-5	NA	CASSFTSGGETQYF	TGTGCCAGCAGCTTCACTAGCGGTGGAGAGACCCAGTACTTC
TRBV5-1	TRBD2	TRBJ2-5	NA	CASSLQRGPQETQYF	TGCGCCAGCAGCTTGCAGCGGGGGCCGCAAGAGACCCAGTACTTC
TRBV19	NA	TRBJ2-6	NA	CASRGRDWTGANVLTF	TGTGCCAGTAGGGGCAGGGACTGGACTGGGGCCAACGTCCTGACTTTC
TRBV18	TRBD1	TRBJ2-2	NA	CASSPTTGFGTGELFF	TGTGCCAGCTCACCAACGACAGGGTTTGGTACCGGGGAGCTGTTTTTT
TRBV2	TRBD1	TRBJ2-1	NA	CASSEWDSPNEQFF	TGTGCCAGCAGTGAGTGGGACAGCCCCAATGAGCAGTTCTTC
TRBV20-1	NA	TRBJ1-2	NA	CSAPFRYGYTF	TGCAGTGCCCCCTTTAGGTATGGCTACACCTTC
TRBV9	TRBD1	TRBJ1-1	NA	CASKYADRGEAFF	TGTGCCAGCAAGTATGCGGACAGGGGTGAAGCTTTCTTT
TRBV15	TRBD1	TRBJ1-2	NA	CATSRDMQGVGYGYTF	TGTGCCACCAGCAGAGATATGCAGGGGGTTGGGTATGGCTACACCTTC